These 16 T cell receptor beta chains originate from one sample sequenced in a study of control samples from healthy donors and cancer patients. Sequenced by immunoSEQ multiplex PCR; TCRdb stores in-frame clones only, minus some. The table includes fewer than 90,000 clones, over 75% detected once. Sample: blood. The source is a woman aged 50 to 60 in good health.

The genes are TRBV15 and TRBJ1-1, with 7 nucleotides matching TRBD1. After removal of 4 bases from V and 4 bases from J, the junction contained 6 bases not matched to a gene. The germline V gene has CDR1 LNHNV and CDR2 YYDKDF (reference sequence). There are 14 residues in the CDR3. The CDR3 region has the DNA TGTGCCACCAGCACACGACAGGGTGGCACTGAAGCTTTCTTT. Protein product: CATSTRQGGTEAFF.

The chain links TRBV2 to TRBJ1-1; TRBD1 matches at 10 bases. J was trimmed by 5 bases and V by 7 bases; bases with no gene match: 7. This CDR3 is built from 14 residues. Germline-derived CDR1 and CDR2 are SNHLY and FYNNEI. For the CDR3, the DNA is TGTGCCAGCAACGGACAGGGGGTTCGGACTGAAGCTTTCTTT. Protein product: CASNGQGVRTEAFF. Filled out from reference TRBV2 and TRBJ1-1, the complete variable domain reads EPEVTQTPSHQVTQMGQEVILRCVPISNHLYFYWYRQILGQKVEFLVSFYNNEISEKSEIFDDQFSVERPDGSNFTLKIRSTKLEDSAMYFCASNGQGVRTEAFFGQGTRLTVV.

The gene calls are TRBV2 and TRBJ2-3; D is undetermined. The V and J ends lost 4 bases and 2 bases respectively, with 7 bases between them. Germline loops: CDR1 SNHLY, CDR2 FYNNEI. This CDR3 comprises 13 residues. The CDR3 DNA is TGTGCCAGCAGTGGGTCCCTCACAGATACGCAGTATTTT. It specifies CASSGSLTDTQYF.

CDR3 sequence reads: CASSQELGQVGGYTF. CDR3 nucleotide sequence: TGTGCCAGCAGCCAAGAATTGGGACAGGTTGGTGGCTACACCTTC. The chain joins TRBV14 to TRBJ1-2; TRBD1 matches at 8 bases. The CDR3 covers 15 residues. Looked up from germline, CDR1 is SGHDN and CDR2 is FVKESK. V trimming: 0 bases; J trimming: 7 bases; junction bases outside the gene matches: 7. Together with reference TRBV14 and TRBJ1-2, the CDR3 gives the full variable domain: EAGVTQFPSHSVIEKGQTVTLRCDPISGHDNLYWYRRVMGKEIKFLLHFVKESKQDESGMPNNRFLAERTGGTYSTLKVQPAELEDSGVYFCASSQELGQVGGYTFGSGTRLTVV.

The rearrangement joins TRBV10-1 to TRBJ2-1; TRBD2 matches 11 bases. J was trimmed by 2 bases and V by 3 bases; bases with no gene match: 12. This CDR3 spans 19 amino acids. CDR1 WNHNN and CDR2 SYGVQD come from the germline V gene (reference sequence). This CDR3 is CASSDQFSGTSGTYNEQFF. CDR3 in DNA: TGCGCCAGCAGTGATCAGTTCTCCGGGACTAGCGGCACCTACAATGAGCAGTTCTTC.

The chain links TRBV29-1 to TRBJ1-1; D unresolved. The V gene lost 1 base and the J gene lost 2 bases, with 8 bases spanning the gap. This CDR3 region has 13 residues. The germline CDR1 and CDR2 sequences are SQVTM and ANQGSEA. The CDR3 here is CSVEGQTNTEAFF. CDR3 sequence (DNA): TGCAGCGTTGAAGGTCAGACAAACACTGAAGCTTTCTTT.

This chain links TRBV2 with TRBJ1-1; D perhaps matches TRBD1 (6 bases). This CDR3 has 13 residues. Trimming cost V 7 bases and J 5 bases, with 14 bases left between them. CDR1 and CDR2 (germline): SNHLY, FYNNEI. The CDR3 here is CASIMKGGTEAFF. CDR3 sequence (DNA): TGTGCCAGCATAATGAAGGGGGGGACTGAAGCTTTCTTT.

V usage is TRBV19 and J usage is TRBJ1-2; 11 bases line up with TRBD1. The CDR3 sequence is 15 residues long. V shed 7 bases and J 0 bases; nucleotides not matched to a gene: 4. Looked up from germline, CDR1 is LNHDA and CDR2 is SQIVND (reference sequence). The CDR3 DNA follows: TGTGCCAGTATGGACAGGGGGCTTACTAACTATGGCTACACCTTC. Residues: CASMDRGLTNYGYTF.

The chain employs TRBV10-3 and TRBJ1-1, with a tentative D call TRBD1 (6 bases). The CDR3 extends over 14 amino acids. V was clipped by 2 bases and J by 7 bases, with 14 bases between them. CDR1 and CDR2 (germline): ENHRY, SYGVKD. DNA of the CDR3: TGTGCCATCAGTGAGGAGGGGGAACCCGATGAAGCTTTCTTT. It is translated as CAISEEGEPDEAFF.

About this clone itself: The conserved closing phenylalanine or tryptophan is absent in this CDR3, likely reflecting a read error. The DNA is omitted, as the CDR3 cannot be located on it reliably, and the CDR3 follows TCRdb's listing. This rearrangement joins TRBV21-1 to TRBJ1-5. TRBV21-1 counts as a pseudogene. The CDR3 extends over 14 residues, inclusive of both ends. The CDR3: CASSPAASNQPQHL.

The chain links TRBV7-9 to TRBJ2-3; TRBD2 agrees at 11 bases. J was trimmed by 0 bases and V by 7 bases; bases with no gene match: 6. Looked up from germline, CDR1 is SEHNR and CDR2 is FQNEAQ (reference sequence). The CDR3 extends over 16 amino acids. CDR3: CASKIASGGSTDTQYF. In nucleotides, the CDR3 is TGTGCCAGCAAGATAGCTAGCGGGGGGAGCACAGATACGCAGTATTTT.

The V gene is TRBV15, the J gene TRBJ1-2; D remains ambiguous. The length of the CDR3 is 15 residues. Per the germline V gene, CDR1 is LNHNV and CDR2 is YYDKDF (reference sequence). The V end lost 0 bases, the J end lost 2 bases, and 10 bases lay between the germline ends. CDR3 region: CATSRDWRQNYGYTF. CDR3 nucleotides: TGTGCCACCAGCAGAGATTGGCGTCAGAACTATGGCTACACCTTC. Full variable domain (outside the CDR3, taken from reference TRBV15 and TRBJ1-2): DAMVIQNPRYQVTQFGKPVTLSCSQTLNHNVMYWYQQKSSQAPKLLFHYYDKDFNNEADTPDNFQSRRPNTSFCFLDIRSPGLGDTAMYLCATSRDWRQNYGYTFGSGTRLTVV.

V and J are TRBV5-1 and TRBJ2-3; the D gene is possibly TRBD1 (5 bases). The length of the CDR3 is 15 residues. Looked up from germline, CDR1 is SGHRS and CDR2 is YFSETQ. Trimming stripped 1 base from V and 2 bases from J, with 11 bases between. CDR3: CASSLRGLFTDTQYF. The CDR3 nucleotides read TGCGCCAGCAGCTTGAGGGGCCTTTTCACAGATACGCAGTATTTT.

V gene TRBV25-1 combines with J gene TRBJ2-7; no clear D gene. V was clipped by 3 bases and J by 2 bases, with 8 bases between them. CDR3 size: 13 residues. CDR1 is MGHDK, CDR2 SYGVNS, per germline. DNA for the CDR3: TGTGCCAGCAGTGACCCCCAGACCTACGAGCAGTACTTC. Protein: CASSDPQTYEQYF.

The chain couples TRBV27 to TRBJ1-1; D is unresolved. This CDR3 has 13 residues. CDR1 MNHEY and CDR2 SMNVEV come from the germline V gene (reference sequence). Trimming removed 3 bases at V and 10 bases at J, with 15 bases between. CDR3 in DNA: TGTGCCAGCAGTTTGCAAGACGGAACGGGAGCTTTCTTT. This gives the protein CASSLQDGTGAFF.

Here the CDR3 DNA reads TGTGCCAGCAGCCAAGGGTCAGGGGCCGCTAACTATGGCTACACCTTC. It codes for CASSQGSGAANYGYTF. The genes are TRBV4-2 and TRBJ1-2; D possibly corresponds to TRBD1 (6 bases). Trimming shortened V by 1 base and J by 0 bases, and 12 bases separated the two germline ends. Germline V gene data show CDR1 as LGHNA and CDR2 as YNFKEQ. There are 16 residues in the CDR3.